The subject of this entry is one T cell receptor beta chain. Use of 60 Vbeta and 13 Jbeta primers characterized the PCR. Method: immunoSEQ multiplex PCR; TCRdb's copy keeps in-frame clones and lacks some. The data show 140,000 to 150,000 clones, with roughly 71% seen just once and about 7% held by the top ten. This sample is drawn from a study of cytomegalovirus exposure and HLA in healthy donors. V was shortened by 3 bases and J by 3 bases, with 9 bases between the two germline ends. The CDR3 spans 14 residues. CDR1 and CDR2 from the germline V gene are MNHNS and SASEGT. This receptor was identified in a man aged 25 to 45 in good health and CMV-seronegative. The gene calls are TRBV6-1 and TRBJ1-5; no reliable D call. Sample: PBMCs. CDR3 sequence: CASSDGFHNQPQHF. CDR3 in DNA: TGTGCCAGCAGTGACGGGTTTCACAATCAGCCCCAGCATTTT.